This T cell receptor beta chain was sequenced in a study of shared clonotypes between healthy human individuals. Study context: Serving as donors were a couple of women and three men, whose ages spanned 18 to 49. Each donor contributed plates that comprised three CD4 naive, three CD4 memory, two CD8 naive and one CD8 memory.

Trimming took 4 bases from V and 2 from J; bases not matched to a gene: 3. Germline CDR1 MNHEY, CDR2 SMNVEV (reference sequence). The CDR3 totals 14 residues. Clones were sequenced by immunoSEQ multiplex PCR, and TCRdb holds only the in-frame ones, with some missing. The data hold about 1 million clones, with about 70% observed a single time. With respect to this clone: The antigen is not known. In the same sample, other DNA sequences code for this CDR3.

The healthy adult donors were HIV-negative and reported no recent acute infections or vaccinations. Study-level findings and limits: Few donors limited the genetic and exposure-history diversity represented.

The gene calls are TRBV27 and TRBJ2-7, with 9 bases fitting TRBD1. The sequenced sample consisted of memory CD4+ T cells sorted from blood. Subset denoted: CD45RA-negative fraction. The receptor comes from a man younger than 35 in good health. As DNA, the CDR3 is TGTGCCAGCAGTTCCCGGACAGGGGCCTACGAGCAGTACTTC. It translates to CASSSRTGAYEQYF.